This T cell receptor (beta chain) was found in a study of CD8+ T cells in alopecia areata. PBMCs, the starting material, were the source of sorted CD4+ and CD8+ T cells. Concerning this clone itself: Its antigen is undetermined.

General study results and limits: Alphabeta T cells residing in normal skin are also sequenced in scalp samples. Patients shared TCRs less clearly than mice did, possibly for HLA-related reasons. An increase in clonality over normal scalp was evident in lesional scalp, especially alopecia totalis/universalis.

V lost 7 bases and J 10 bases, leaving 16 bases between the germline ends. CDR3 length equals 12 residues. Germline V lookup: CDR1 MDHEN, CDR2 SYDVKM. It was cDNA, reverse transcribed from extracted RNA, that served as the sequencing template. The repertoire was sequenced with immunoSEQ multiplex PCR; TCRdb's copy has only in-frame clones and lacks some. The sample carries about 140,000 clones, about 54% recorded once. The specimen sequenced was CD4+ T cells sorted from blood. The clonotype originates from a human donor in good health. The genes are TRBV28 and TRBJ1-2; D uncertain. The CDR3: CASTLDLAAYTF. In DNA form, the CDR3 reads TGTGCCAGCACCTTGGATCTGGCCGCCTACACCTTC.